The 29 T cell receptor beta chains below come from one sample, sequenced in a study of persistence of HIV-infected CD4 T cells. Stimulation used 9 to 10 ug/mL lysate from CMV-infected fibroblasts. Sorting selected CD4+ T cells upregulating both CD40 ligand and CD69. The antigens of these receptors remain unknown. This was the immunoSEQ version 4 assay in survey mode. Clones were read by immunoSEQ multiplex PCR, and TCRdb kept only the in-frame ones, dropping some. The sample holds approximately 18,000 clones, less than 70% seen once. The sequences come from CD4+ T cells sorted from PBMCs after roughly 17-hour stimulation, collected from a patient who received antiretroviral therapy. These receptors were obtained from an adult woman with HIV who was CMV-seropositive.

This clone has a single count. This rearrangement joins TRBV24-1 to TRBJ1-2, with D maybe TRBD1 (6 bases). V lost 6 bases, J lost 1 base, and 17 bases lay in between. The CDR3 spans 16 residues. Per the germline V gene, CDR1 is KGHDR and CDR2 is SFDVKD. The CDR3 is CATSPGDRSINYGYTF. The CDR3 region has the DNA TGTGCCACCAGTCCGGGTGACAGGAGTATTAACTATGGCTACACCTTC.

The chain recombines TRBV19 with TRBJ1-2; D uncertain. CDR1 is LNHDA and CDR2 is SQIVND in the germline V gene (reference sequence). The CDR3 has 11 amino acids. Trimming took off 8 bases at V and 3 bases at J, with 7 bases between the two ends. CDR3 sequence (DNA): TGTGCCAGTTGGTATGACTATGGCTACACCTTC. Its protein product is CASWYDYGYTF.

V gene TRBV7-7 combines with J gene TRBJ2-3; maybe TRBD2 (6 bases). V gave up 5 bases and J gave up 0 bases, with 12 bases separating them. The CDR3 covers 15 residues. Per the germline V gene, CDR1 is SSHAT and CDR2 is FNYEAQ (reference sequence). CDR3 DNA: TGTGCCAGCAGCCAACTAGCCTCTAGCACAGATACGCAGTATTTT. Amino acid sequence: CASSQLASSTDTQYF.

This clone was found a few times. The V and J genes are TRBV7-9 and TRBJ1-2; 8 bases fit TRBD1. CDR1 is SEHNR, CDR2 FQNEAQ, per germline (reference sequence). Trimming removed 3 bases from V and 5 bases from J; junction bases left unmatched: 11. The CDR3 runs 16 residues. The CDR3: CASSFGSGGGRYGYTF. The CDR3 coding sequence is TGTGCCAGCAGCTTTGGGTCAGGGGGCGGTCGGTATGGCTACACCTTC.

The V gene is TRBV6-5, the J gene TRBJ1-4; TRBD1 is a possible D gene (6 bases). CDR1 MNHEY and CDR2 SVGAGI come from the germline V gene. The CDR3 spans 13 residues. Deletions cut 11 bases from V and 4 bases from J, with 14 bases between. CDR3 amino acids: CAAGAGFNEKLFF. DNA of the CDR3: TGTGCCGCGGGGGCAGGGTTTAATGAAAAACTGTTTTTT.

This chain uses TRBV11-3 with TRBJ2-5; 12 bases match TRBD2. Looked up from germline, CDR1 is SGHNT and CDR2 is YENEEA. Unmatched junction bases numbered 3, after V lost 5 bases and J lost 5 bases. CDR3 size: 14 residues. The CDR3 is CASSQTSGGETQYF. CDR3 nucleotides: TGTGCCAGCAGCCAGACTAGCGGGGGTGAGACCCAGTACTTC.

Here the CDR3 reads CASTLGDTQYF. The DNA of the CDR3 is TGTGCCAGTACTTTAGGGGATACGCAGTATTTT. The genes are TRBV19 and TRBJ2-3; the D is unclear. Trimming took 7 bases from V and 6 from J, leaving 8 bases between them. There are 11 residues in the CDR3. The germline CDR1 and CDR2 sequences are LNHDA and SQIVND (reference sequence).

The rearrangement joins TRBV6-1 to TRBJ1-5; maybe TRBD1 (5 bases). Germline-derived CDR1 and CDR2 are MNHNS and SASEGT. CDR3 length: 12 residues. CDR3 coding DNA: TGTGCAACGGCTCGAGGGGATCAGCCCCAGCATTTT. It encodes CATARGDQPQHF.

The DNA of the CDR3 is TGCGCCAGCAGCTTGCGGGGGAACCTTTACGAGCAGTACGTC. This codes for CASSLRGNLYEQYV. The chain employs TRBV5-1 and TRBJ2-7, with D maybe TRBD2 (6 bases). V was cut by 1 base and J by 4 bases, with 12 bases left in between. The CDR3 consists of 14 residues. CDR1 is SGHRS, CDR2 YFSETQ, per germline.

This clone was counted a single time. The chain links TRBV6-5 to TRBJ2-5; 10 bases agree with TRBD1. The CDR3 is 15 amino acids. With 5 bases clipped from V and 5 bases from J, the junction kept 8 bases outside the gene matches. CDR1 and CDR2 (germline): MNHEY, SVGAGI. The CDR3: CASSRTGGDGETQYF. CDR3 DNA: TGTGCCAGCAGTAGGACAGGGGGAGACGGGGAGACCCAGTACTTC.

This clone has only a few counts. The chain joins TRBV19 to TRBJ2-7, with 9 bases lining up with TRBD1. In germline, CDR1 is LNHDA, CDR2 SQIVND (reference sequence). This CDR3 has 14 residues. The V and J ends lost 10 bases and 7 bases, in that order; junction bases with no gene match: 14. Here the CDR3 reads CAKVTGTGTGEQYF. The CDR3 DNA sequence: TGTGCCAAAGTAACCGGGACAGGGACGGGAGAGCAGTACTTC.

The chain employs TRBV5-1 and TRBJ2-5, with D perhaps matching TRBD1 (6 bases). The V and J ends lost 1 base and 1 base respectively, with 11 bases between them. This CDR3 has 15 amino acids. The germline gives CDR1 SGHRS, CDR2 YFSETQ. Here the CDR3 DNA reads TGCGCCAGCAGCTTGTTGCAGGGGTCCCAAGAGACCCAGTACTTC. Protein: CASSLLQGSQETQYF.

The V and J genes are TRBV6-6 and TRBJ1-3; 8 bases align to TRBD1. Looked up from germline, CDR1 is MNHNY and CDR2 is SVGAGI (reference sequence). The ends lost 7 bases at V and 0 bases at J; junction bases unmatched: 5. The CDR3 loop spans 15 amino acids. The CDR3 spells CASKTGAYSGNTIYF. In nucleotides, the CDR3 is TGTGCCAGCAAGACAGGGGCCTACTCTGGAAACACCATATATTTT.

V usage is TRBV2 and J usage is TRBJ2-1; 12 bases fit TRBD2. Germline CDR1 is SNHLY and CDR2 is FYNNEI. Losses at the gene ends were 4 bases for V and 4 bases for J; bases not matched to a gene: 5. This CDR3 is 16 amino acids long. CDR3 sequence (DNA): TGTGCCAGCAGTGCCCTCGGACTAGCGGGGTACAATGAGCAGTTCTTC. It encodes CASSALGLAGYNEQFF. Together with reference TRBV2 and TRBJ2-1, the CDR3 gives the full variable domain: EPEVTQTPSHQVTQMGQEVILRCVPISNHLYFYWYRQILGQKVEFLVSFYNNEISEKSEIFDDQFSVERPDGSNFTLKIRSTKLEDSAMYFCASSALGLAGYNEQFFGPGTRLTVL.

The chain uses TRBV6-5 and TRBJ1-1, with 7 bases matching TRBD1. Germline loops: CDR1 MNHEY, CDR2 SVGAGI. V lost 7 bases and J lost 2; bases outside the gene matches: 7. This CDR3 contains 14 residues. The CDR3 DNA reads TGTGCCAGCAATCTCCGGACAGGAAACACTGAAGCTTTCTTT. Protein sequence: CASNLRTGNTEAFF.

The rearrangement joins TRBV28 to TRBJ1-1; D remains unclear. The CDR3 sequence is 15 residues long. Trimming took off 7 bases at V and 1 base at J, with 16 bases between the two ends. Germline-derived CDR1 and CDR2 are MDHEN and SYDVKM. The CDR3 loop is CASTFSGQKNTEAFF. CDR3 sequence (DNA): TGTGCCAGCACCTTTAGTGGGCAAAAGAACACTGAAGCTTTCTTT.

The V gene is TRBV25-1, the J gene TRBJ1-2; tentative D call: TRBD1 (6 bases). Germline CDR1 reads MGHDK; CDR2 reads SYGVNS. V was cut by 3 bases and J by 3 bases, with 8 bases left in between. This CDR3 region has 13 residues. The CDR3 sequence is CASSDQGHYGYTF. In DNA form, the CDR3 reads TGTGCCAGCAGTGATCAGGGGCACTATGGCTACACCTTC.

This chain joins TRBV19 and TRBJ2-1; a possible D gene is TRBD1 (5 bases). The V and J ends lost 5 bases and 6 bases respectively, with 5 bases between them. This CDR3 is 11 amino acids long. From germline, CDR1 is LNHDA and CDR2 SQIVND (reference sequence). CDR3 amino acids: CASSGANEQFF. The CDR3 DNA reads TGTGCCAGTAGTGGGGCCAATGAGCAGTTCTTC.

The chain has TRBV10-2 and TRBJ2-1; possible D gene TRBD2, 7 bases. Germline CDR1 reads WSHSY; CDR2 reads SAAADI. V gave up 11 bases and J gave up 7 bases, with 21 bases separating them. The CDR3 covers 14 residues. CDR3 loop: CAGGAGATGNEQFF. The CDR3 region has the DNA TGCGCCGGTGGGGCGGGGGCCACCGGGAATGAGCAGTTCTTC.

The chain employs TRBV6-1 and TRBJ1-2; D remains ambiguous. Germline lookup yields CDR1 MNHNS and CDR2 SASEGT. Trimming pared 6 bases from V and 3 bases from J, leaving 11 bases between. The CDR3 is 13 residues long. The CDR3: CASSLQRDYGYTF. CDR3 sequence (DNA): TGTGCCAGCAGCCTGCAACGGGACTATGGCTACACCTTC.

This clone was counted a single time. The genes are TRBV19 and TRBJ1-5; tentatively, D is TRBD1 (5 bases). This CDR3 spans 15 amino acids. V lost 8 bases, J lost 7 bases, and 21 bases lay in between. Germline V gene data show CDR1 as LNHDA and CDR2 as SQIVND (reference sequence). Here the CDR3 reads CASQWGGRGRQPQHF. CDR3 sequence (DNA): TGTGCCAGTCAGTGGGGGGGTCGGGGTAGACAGCCCCAGCATTTT.

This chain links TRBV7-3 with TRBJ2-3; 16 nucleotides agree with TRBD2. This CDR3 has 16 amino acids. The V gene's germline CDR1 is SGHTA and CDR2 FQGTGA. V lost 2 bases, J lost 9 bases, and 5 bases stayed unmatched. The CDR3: CASSLQGTSGGATQYF. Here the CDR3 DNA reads TGTGCCAGCAGCTTACAAGGGACTAGCGGGGGGGCCACGCAGTATTTT.

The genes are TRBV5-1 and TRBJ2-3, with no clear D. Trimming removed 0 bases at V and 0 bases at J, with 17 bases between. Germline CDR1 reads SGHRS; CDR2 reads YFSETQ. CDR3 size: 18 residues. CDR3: CASSLVISSTVSTDTQYF. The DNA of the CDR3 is TGCGCCAGCAGCTTGGTGATTAGCTCCACCGTCAGCACAGATACGCAGTATTTT.

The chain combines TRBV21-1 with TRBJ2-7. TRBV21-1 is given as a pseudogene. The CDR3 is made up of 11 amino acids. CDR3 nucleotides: TGTGCCAGCAGCGAACATCGGGAGCAGTACGTC. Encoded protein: CASSEHREQYV.

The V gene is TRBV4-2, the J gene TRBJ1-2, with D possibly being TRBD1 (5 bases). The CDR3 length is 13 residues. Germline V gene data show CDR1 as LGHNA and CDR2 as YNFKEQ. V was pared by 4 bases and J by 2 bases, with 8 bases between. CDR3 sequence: CASSPRDNYGYTF. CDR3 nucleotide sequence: TGTGCCAGCAGCCCCCGGGACAACTATGGCTACACCTTC.

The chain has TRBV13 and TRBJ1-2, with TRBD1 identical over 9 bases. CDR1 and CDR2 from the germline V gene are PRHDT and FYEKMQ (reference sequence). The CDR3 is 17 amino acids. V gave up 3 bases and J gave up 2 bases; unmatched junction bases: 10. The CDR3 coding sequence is TGTGCCAGCAGCTTCGGGGACAGGGAAGAGCTAAACTATGGCTACACCTTC. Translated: CASSFGDREELNYGYTF.

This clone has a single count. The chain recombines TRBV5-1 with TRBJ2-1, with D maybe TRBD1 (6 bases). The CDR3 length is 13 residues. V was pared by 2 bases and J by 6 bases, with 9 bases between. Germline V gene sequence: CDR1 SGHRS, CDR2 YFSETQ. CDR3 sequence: CASSFDRLNEQFF. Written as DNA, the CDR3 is TGCGCCAGCAGCTTCGACAGGCTCAATGAGCAGTTCTTC.

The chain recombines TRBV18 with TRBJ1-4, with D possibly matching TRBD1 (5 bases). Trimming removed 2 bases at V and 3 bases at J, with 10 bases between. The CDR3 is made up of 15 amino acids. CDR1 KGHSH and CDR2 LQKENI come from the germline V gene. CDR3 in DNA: TGTGCCAGCTCACCATCAGGGACCCCTAATGAAAAACTGTTTTTT. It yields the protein CASSPSGTPNEKLFF.

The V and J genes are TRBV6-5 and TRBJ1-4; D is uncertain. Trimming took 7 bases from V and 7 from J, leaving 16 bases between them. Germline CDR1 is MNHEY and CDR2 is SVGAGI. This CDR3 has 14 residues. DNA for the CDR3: TGTGCCAGCACCCCCGGATTTGGGGTTGAAAAACTGTTTTTT. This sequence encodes CASTPGFGVEKLFF.